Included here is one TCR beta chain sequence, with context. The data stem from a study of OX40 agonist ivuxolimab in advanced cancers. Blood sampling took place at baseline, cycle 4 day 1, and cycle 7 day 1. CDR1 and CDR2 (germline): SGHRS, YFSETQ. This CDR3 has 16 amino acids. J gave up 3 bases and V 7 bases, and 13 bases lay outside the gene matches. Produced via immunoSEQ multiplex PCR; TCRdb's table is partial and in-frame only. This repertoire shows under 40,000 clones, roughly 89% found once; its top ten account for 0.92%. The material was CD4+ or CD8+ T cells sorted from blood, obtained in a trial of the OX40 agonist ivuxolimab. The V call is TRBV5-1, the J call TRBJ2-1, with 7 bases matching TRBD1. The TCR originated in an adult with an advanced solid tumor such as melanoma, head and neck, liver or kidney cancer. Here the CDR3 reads CASGLGGQIHYNEQFF. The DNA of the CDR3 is TGCGCCAGCGGGCTTGGGGGACAGATTCACTACAATGAGCAGTTCTTC. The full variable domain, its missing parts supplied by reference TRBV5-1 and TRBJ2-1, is KAGVTQTPRYLIKTRGQQVTLSCSPISGHRSVSWYQQTPGQGLQFLFEYFSETQRNKGNFPGRFSGRQFSNSRSEMNVSTLELGDSALYLCASGLGGQIHYNEQFFGPGTRLTVL.